A single sample gave rise to the 10 T cell receptor beta chains below, sequenced in a study of response to subunit inactivated influenza vaccine. TCRdb re-called the RT-PCR reads with MiXCR, one entry per CDR3 protein. This sample has 500,000 to 600,000 distinct CDR3 sequences; 15% to 20% occur once, and the top ten carry about 3%. This material consisted of CD4+ T cells sorted from PBMCs, taken 23 months after vaccination. The receptors here all came from a man aged 50 to 69 who received an inactivated influenza vaccine.

This clonotype was found a few times. The rearrangement uses TRBV10-3 and TRBJ2-7, with 8 bases lining up with TRBD1. The length of the CDR3 is 13 residues. The germline V gene has CDR1 ENHRY and CDR2 SYGVKD. J gave up 3 bases and V 3 bases, and 1 base lay outside the gene matches. The CDR3 coding sequence is TGTGCCATCAGTGAACAGGGGGTCTACGAGCAGTACTTC. This translates into CAISEQGVYEQYF.

This clonotype showed up just a few times. The chain employs TRBV13 and TRBJ2-2; no definite D call. V dropped 3 bases and J dropped 3 bases, with 17 bases sitting between them. The germline gives CDR1 PRHDT, CDR2 FYEKMQ (reference sequence). There are 17 residues in the CDR3. The CDR3 spells CASSLSFALRYTGELFF. The CDR3 bases are TGTGCCAGCAGCTTGAGTTTCGCCTTACGGTACACCGGGGAGCTGTTTTTT.

This clonotype was counted between two and nine times. The V and J genes are TRBV11-2 and TRBJ2-7, with D perhaps matching TRBD1 or TRBD2 (8 bases each). Germline lookup yields CDR1 SGHAT and CDR2 FQNNGV. Trimming left V 1 base short and J 6 bases short, with 13 bases between. The CDR3 is 14 amino acids. The CDR3 reads CASSLVSGTGEQYF. As DNA, the CDR3 is TGTGCCAGCAGCTTAGTTAGCGGGACAGGCGAGCAGTACTTC.

The CDR3 region is CASSRLTGGNSPLHF. In nucleotides, the CDR3 is TGCGCCAGCAGCAGACTGACAGGTGGTAATTCACCCCTCCACTTT. The genes are TRBV5-1 and TRBJ1-6; perhaps TRBD1 as D (6 bases). V lost 4 bases and J 6 bases, leaving 14 bases between the germline ends. CDR1 and CDR2 from the germline V gene are SGHRS and YFSETQ. CDR3 length: 15 residues. The variable domain in full, with the rest retrieved from reference TRBV5-1 and TRBJ1-6, is KAGVTQTPRYLIKTRGQQVTLSCSPISGHRSVSWYQQTPGQGLQFLFEYFSETQRNKGNFPGRFSGRQFSNSRSEMNVSTLELGDSALYLCASSRLTGGNSPLHFGNGTRLTVT.

The V and J genes are TRBV20-1 and TRBJ2-1, with 9 bases identical to TRBD2. After removal of 6 bases from V and 8 bases from J, the junction contained 8 bases not matched to a gene. Germline values: CDR1 DFQATT, CDR2 SNEGSKA (reference sequence). The CDR3 contains 13 residues. The CDR3 DNA reads TGCAGTGCCAAGCGGGGGGTGTGGGATGAGCAGTTCTTC. Translation: CSAKRGVWDEQFF.

This clonotype has a handful of counts. The chain joins TRBV11-2 to TRBJ1-5; no clear D. This CDR3 has 13 residues. Trimming removed 5 bases from V and 5 bases from J, with 10 bases in between. Germline loops: CDR1 SGHAT, CDR2 FQNNGV. In nucleotides, the CDR3 is TGTGCCAGCAGCAATCAGGAGTATCAGCCCCAGCATTTT. As protein: CASSNQEYQPQHF.

This clonotype was found a few times. A read error may be the cause here, since a much bigger clone is one base away. The chain carries TRBV7-9 and TRBJ2-3; D is unresolved. This CDR3 region has 13 residues. CDR1 is SEHNR, CDR2 FQNEAQ, per germline (reference sequence). Trimming removed 1 base from V and 4 bases from J, with 6 bases in between. CDR3 bases: TGTGCCAGCAGCTTAGATGGACCAGATACGCAGTATTTT. Its translation: CASSLDGPDTQYF.

This clonotype was seen a few times. The rearrangement uses TRBV12-3 or TRBV12-4 and TRBJ2-1; the D is unclear. This CDR3 is built from 16 residues. V was cut by 6 bases and J by 1 base, with 16 bases left in between. CDR3 nucleotide sequence: TGTGCCAGCAGAGGACCAAGAGTCGGTTCCTACAATGAGCAGTTCTTC. Translation gives CASRGPRVGSYNEQFF.

This clonotype was counted ten times or more. This chain connects TRBV6-5 to TRBJ2-5; D uncertain. From germline, CDR1 is MNHEY and CDR2 SVGAGI. This CDR3 is 14 amino acids long. The V and J ends lost 2 bases and 7 bases respectively, with 14 bases between them. The CDR3 spells CASSYGERTPTQYF. Written as DNA, the CDR3 is TGTGCCAGCAGTTACGGAGAACGAACTCCGACCCAGTACTTC.

This clonotype was counted ten times or more. V is TRBV7-2 and J is TRBJ2-3; D is perhaps TRBD1 (5 bases). The CDR3 covers 16 residues. Germline lookup yields CDR1 SGHTA and CDR2 FQGNSA. V lost 1 base to trimming and J lost 2 bases, with 13 bases between them. The CDR3 coding sequence is TGTGCCAGCAGCTTAGGGGGCGTCTACTCCACAGATACGCAGTATTTT. It yields the protein CASSLGGVYSTDTQYF.